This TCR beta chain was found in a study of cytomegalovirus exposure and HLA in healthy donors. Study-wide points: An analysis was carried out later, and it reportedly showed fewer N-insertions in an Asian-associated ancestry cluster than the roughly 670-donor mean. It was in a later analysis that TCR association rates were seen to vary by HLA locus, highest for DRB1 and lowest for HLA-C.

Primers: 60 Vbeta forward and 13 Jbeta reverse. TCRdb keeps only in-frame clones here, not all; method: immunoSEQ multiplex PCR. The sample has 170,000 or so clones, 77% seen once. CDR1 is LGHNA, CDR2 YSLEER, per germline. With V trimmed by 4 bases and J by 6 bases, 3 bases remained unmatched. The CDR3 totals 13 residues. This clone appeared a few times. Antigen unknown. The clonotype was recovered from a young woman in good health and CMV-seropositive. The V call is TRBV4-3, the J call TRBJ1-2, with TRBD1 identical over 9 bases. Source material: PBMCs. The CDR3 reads CASSRDRADGYTF. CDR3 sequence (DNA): TGCGCCAGCAGCCGGGACAGGGCGGATGGCTACACCTTC.